One and the same sample provided the 27 T cell receptor beta chains below, sequenced in a study of blood T cell repertoires in COVID-19. Assay used: immunoSEQ multiplex PCR; TCRdb lists only in-frame clones, some missing. The sample lists about 380,000 clones; more than 70% were seen once. Sequenced: PBMCs or T cells enriched from blood (not recorded which). The receptors were gathered from a woman younger than 35 who had recovered from COVID-19.

This sequence joins TRBV19 and TRBJ1-4; D may be TRBD1 (6 bases). The ends were cut back, 5 bases at V and 3 bases at J, with 16 bases in the middle. CDR3 length: 16 amino acids. CDR1 is LNHDA, CDR2 SQIVND, per germline (reference sequence). The CDR3 sequence: CASSGAGVGSNEKLFF. The CDR3 DNA is TGTGCCAGTAGTGGGGCAGGGGTAGGATCTAATGAAAAACTGTTTTTT.

The chain couples TRBV2 to TRBJ1-2; 10 positions agree with TRBD1. The V gene's germline CDR1 is SNHLY and CDR2 FYNNEI. The CDR3 totals 18 residues. V was pared by 6 bases and J by 1 base, with 14 bases of the junction left unmatched. The CDR3 protein is CASRHRQGAVPLNYGYTF. CDR3 nucleotide sequence: TGTGCCAGCAGACACCGACAGGGGGCAGTACCCCTTAACTATGGCTACACCTTC.

This clone showed up just a few times. The chain links TRBV28 to TRBJ1-5; perhaps TRBD1 as D (6 bases). Germline V gene data show CDR1 as MDHEN and CDR2 as SYDVKM. The CDR3 runs to 16 residues. The V gene lost 3 bases and the J gene lost 1 base, with 13 bases spanning the gap. CDR3 in amino acids: CASSFVQGKSNQPQHF. The CDR3 DNA sequence: TGTGCCAGCAGTTTCGTTCAGGGGAAAAGCAATCAGCCCCAGCATTTT.

The rearrangement joins TRBV5-1 to TRBJ2-7; TRBD2 matches 13 bases. Germline values: CDR1 SGHRS, CDR2 YFSETQ. The V gene end was trimmed by 4 bases and the J gene end by 5 bases; junction bases not matched to a gene: 12. The CDR3 has 17 amino acids. The CDR3 protein is CASSQQTSGGTENEQYF. CDR3 bases: TGCGCCAGCAGCCAGCAGACTAGCGGGGGGACTGAAAACGAGCAGTACTTC.

The sample holds one count of this clone. The chain recombines TRBV30 with TRBJ2-4; D possibly corresponds to TRBD1 (6 bases). The germline CDR1 and CDR2 sequences are GTSNPN and SVGIG (reference sequence). Deletions cut 3 bases from V and 8 bases from J, with 17 bases between. The CDR3 spans 14 residues. DNA for the CDR3: TGTGCCTGGAGCGCCCTAGGACAGAAGGACATTCAGTACTTC. Residues: CAWSALGQKDIQYF.

Written as DNA, the CDR3 is TGTGCCAGCAGCAAAGCCGTAACAGGGAACAATGAGCAGTTCTTC. Protein sequence: CASSKAVTGNNEQFF. The chain employs TRBV11-2 and TRBJ2-1; TRBD1 is a possible D gene (6 bases). Germline loops: CDR1 SGHAT, CDR2 FQNNGV. V lost 5 bases, J lost 5 bases, and 16 bases lay in between. This CDR3 contains 15 residues.

This chain uses TRBV7-3 with TRBJ1-1; the D gene is possibly TRBD1 (6 bases). CDR1 is SGHTA and CDR2 is FQGTGA in the germline V gene. The CDR3 spans 13 residues. Trimming pared 5 bases from V and 1 base from J, leaving 8 bases between. The CDR3 loop reads CASSVGANTEAFF. Written as DNA, the CDR3 is TGTGCCAGCAGCGTGGGGGCGAACACTGAAGCTTTCTTT.

V and J are TRBV6-1 and TRBJ2-6; D not resolved. CDR3 length equals 11 residues. Germline V gene lookup returns CDR1 MNHNS and CDR2 SASEGT. V shed 2 bases and J shed 18 bases, with 11 bases lying between them. In nucleotides, the CDR3 is TGTGCCAGCAGTGAATCCGGTCCACCGACTTTC. It yields the protein CASSESGPPTF.

The chain uses TRBV19 and TRBJ1-2; D is perhaps TRBD1 (5 bases). Germline-derived CDR1 and CDR2 are LNHDA and SQIVND (reference sequence). The V end lost 7 bases, the J end lost 0 bases, and 9 bases lay between the germline ends. This CDR3 comprises 13 residues. The CDR3 loop is CASMGGSNYGYTF. CDR3 DNA: TGTGCCAGTATGGGGGGGTCTAACTATGGCTACACCTTC.

This clone was picked up one time. The genes are TRBV9 and TRBJ2-3; 16 bases map to TRBD2. In germline, CDR1 is SGDLS, CDR2 YYNGEE. J lost 6 bases, V lost 4 bases, and 8 bases had no gene match. The CDR3 covers 17 residues. For the CDR3, the DNA is TGTGCCAGCAGCACGACCGGGACTAGCGGGGGGGTCGATACGCAGTATTTT. Its translation: CASSTTGTSGGVDTQYF.

The chain combines TRBV19 with TRBJ1-5, with D uncertain. Germline loops: CDR1 LNHDA, CDR2 SQIVND (reference sequence). Trimming cost V 6 bases and J 0 bases, with 3 bases left between them. This CDR3 spans 12 amino acids. The CDR3 loop reads CASSNSNQPQHF. The CDR3 coding sequence is TGTGCCAGTAGCAATAGCAATCAGCCCCAGCATTTT.

The chain joins TRBV5-1 to TRBJ2-3, with 7 bases lining up with TRBD1. Germline loops: CDR1 SGHRS, CDR2 YFSETQ. There are 15 residues in the CDR3. Germline trimming cut 0 bases from V and 1 base from J; bases unmatched to any gene: 2. In DNA form, the CDR3 reads TGCGCCAGCAGCTTGGGACAGGGTGGCACAGATACGCAGTATTTT. It encodes CASSLGQGGTDTQYF.

This chain uses TRBV29-1 with TRBJ1-2; 8 bases align to TRBD1. Germline lookup yields CDR1 SQVTM and CDR2 ANQGSEA. The length of the CDR3 is 13 residues. V was clipped by 5 bases and J by 8 bases; unmatched bases: 10. The CDR3 DNA is TGCAGCGTTCGGGGGCAGGGGGCGATGGGCTACACCTTC. As protein: CSVRGQGAMGYTF.

V and J are TRBV28 and TRBJ2-3; 8 bases match TRBD2. Trimming cost V 5 bases and J 5 bases; bases outside gene matches: 12. The CDR3 consists of 16 residues. Germline assignment: CDR1 MDHEN and CDR2 SYDVKM. Here the CDR3 reads CASSNKPGLGGDTQYF. The CDR3 bases are TGTGCCAGCAGTAATAAACCGGGACTAGGAGGAGATACGCAGTATTTT.

This rearrangement joins TRBV18 to TRBJ1-1; D unresolved. CDR1 KGHSH and CDR2 LQKENI come from the germline V gene. This CDR3 spans 14 amino acids. With 1 base removed from V and 6 bases from J, the gap between germline ends came to 12 bases. CDR3: CASSPLNFPPEAFF. The DNA of the CDR3 is TGTGCCAGCTCACCACTGAACTTTCCCCCTGAAGCTTTCTTT.

This clone was seen only once. V and J are TRBV6-6 and TRBJ1-2, with D possibly being TRBD1 (5 bases). The germline V and J ends were trimmed by 5 bases and 9 bases, with 13 bases remaining between them. CDR3 length: 12 residues. Germline V gene lookup returns CDR1 MNHNY and CDR2 SVGAGI (reference sequence). The CDR3 region has the DNA TGTGCCAGCAGTGCCCCACCAGGGAGCTACACCTTC. It encodes CASSAPPGSYTF.

The chain has TRBV7-3 and TRBJ2-2, with 7 bases matching TRBD1. Looked up from germline, CDR1 is SGHTA and CDR2 is FQGTGA. The CDR3 extends over 16 amino acids. V lost 4 bases to trimming and J lost 6 bases; unmatched junction nucleotides: 11. Here the CDR3 reads CASSSYLTGKAGELFF. The DNA for the CDR3 is TGTGCCAGCAGCTCCTACCTGACAGGGAAGGCCGGGGAGCTGTTTTTT.

The chain joins TRBV14 to TRBJ2-7, with a possible D match to TRBD1 (6 bases). The V and J ends lost 0 bases and 3 bases respectively, with 12 bases between them. Germline CDR1 and CDR2: SGHDN and FVKESK. The CDR3 extends over 15 amino acids. This CDR3 is CASSQEGAKLYEQYF. The CDR3 region has the DNA TGTGCCAGCAGCCAAGAGGGGGCAAAACTCTACGAGCAGTACTTC.

The chain combines TRBV5-1 with TRBJ2-7; the D gene is possibly TRBD1 (6 bases). The germline gives CDR1 SGHRS, CDR2 YFSETQ. CDR3 size: 15 residues. V was pared by 0 bases and J by 3 bases, with 13 bases between. Written as DNA, the CDR3 is TGCGCCAGCAGCTTGGGGGGGCAAGCCGTCTACGAGCAGTACTTC. It specifies CASSLGGQAVYEQYF.

The V call is TRBV23-1, the J call TRBJ1-5; D not resolved. TRBV23-1 is an ORF, with its function uncertain. V lost 4 bases, J lost 2 bases, and 21 bases lay in between. This CDR3 is 18 amino acids long. The CDR3 DNA reads TGCGCCAGCAGTCGATGTAATTTGAGGGAAGGCGGCAATCAGCCCCAGCATTTT. Amino acids: CASSRCNLREGGNQPQHF.

The chain employs TRBV5-4 and TRBJ2-7, with a tentative D call TRBD2 (5 bases). V lost 3 bases and J lost 2, with 9 bases in between. The CDR3 runs 13 residues. Germline values: CDR1 SGHNT, CDR2 YYREEE (reference sequence). The CDR3 spells CASSSEATYEQYF. Here the CDR3 DNA reads TGTGCCAGCAGCTCGGAGGCAACCTACGAGCAGTACTTC.

The rearrangement uses TRBV28 and TRBJ1-5; D is unresolved. The V gene's germline CDR1 is MDHEN and CDR2 SYDVKM. The CDR3 sequence is 13 residues long. Trimming pared 6 bases from V and 6 bases from J, leaving 12 bases between. CDR3 in DNA: TGTGCCAGCAGCCGAATCGGAGTTCAGCCCCAGCATTTT. Amino acids: CASSRIGVQPQHF.

The chain is built from TRBV13 and TRBJ2-1; 11 nucleotides agree with TRBD2. CDR3 length: 13 amino acids. Unmatched junction bases numbered 6, after V lost 5 bases and J lost 12 bases. CDR1 and CDR2 from the germline V gene are PRHDT and FYEKMQ (reference sequence). The CDR3 DNA follows: TGTGCCAGCAGCCTCGGACTAGCGGGTTGGCAGTTCTTC. This sequence encodes CASSLGLAGWQFF.

The J gene is TRBJ2-7, the V gene TRBV7-9; 10 bases agree with TRBD1. The CDR3 sequence is 15 residues long. Germline lookup yields CDR1 SEHNR and CDR2 FQNEAQ (reference sequence). V dropped 6 bases and J dropped 3; count of bases not matched to a gene: 8. CDR3 sequence reads: CASSSTGGSNYEQYF. The CDR3 DNA reads as TGTGCCAGCAGTTCGACAGGGGGCAGTAACTACGAGCAGTACTTC.

The chain uses TRBV11-2 and TRBJ2-3, with D unclear. Germline CDR1 and CDR2: SGHAT and FQNNGV. The ends were cut back, 5 bases at V and 8 bases at J, with 14 bases in the middle. The CDR3 spans 13 residues. The CDR3 reads CASSNPTRGTQYF. The CDR3, as DNA: TGTGCCAGCAGCAATCCCACAAGAGGTACGCAGTATTTT.

V is TRBV2 and J is TRBJ1-6; D uncertain. Trimming pared 5 bases from V and 10 bases from J, leaving 12 bases between. This CDR3 contains 13 residues. Per germline, CDR1 SNHLY and CDR2 FYNNEI. Written as DNA, the CDR3 is TGTGCCAGCAGTAGCCAGGTTGGCTCACCCCTCCACTTT. Its protein product is CASSSQVGSPLHF.

The V and J genes are TRBV2 and TRBJ2-7; 9 nucleotides align to TRBD1. Germline V gives CDR1 SNHLY, CDR2 FYNNEI. The CDR3 spans 14 residues. Trimming removed 6 bases from V and 7 bases from J; junction bases left unmatched: 10. The chain's CDR3 is CASRGSDRGYEQYF. DNA of the CDR3: TGTGCCAGCAGGGGAAGTGACAGGGGGTATGAGCAGTACTTC.